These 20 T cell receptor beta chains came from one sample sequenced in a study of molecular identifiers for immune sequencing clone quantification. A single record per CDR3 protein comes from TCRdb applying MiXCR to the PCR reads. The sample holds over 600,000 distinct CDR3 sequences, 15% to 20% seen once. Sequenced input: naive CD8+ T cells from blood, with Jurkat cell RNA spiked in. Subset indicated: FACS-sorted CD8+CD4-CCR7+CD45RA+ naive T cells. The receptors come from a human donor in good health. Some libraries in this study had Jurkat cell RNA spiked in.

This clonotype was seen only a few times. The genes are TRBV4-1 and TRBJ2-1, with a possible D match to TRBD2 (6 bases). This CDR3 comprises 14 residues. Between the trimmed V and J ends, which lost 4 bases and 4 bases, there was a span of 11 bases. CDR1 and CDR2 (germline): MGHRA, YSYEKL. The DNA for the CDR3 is TGCGCCAGCAGCCCTCAACTAGCTTACAATGAGCAGTTCTTC. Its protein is CASSPQLAYNEQFF.

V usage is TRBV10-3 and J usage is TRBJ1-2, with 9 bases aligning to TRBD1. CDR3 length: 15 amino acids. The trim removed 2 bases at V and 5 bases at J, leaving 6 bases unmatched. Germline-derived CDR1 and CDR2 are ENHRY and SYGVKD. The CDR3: CAISETTGGGYGYTF. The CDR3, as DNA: TGTGCCATCAGTGAGACGACAGGGGGTGGATATGGCTACACCTTC.

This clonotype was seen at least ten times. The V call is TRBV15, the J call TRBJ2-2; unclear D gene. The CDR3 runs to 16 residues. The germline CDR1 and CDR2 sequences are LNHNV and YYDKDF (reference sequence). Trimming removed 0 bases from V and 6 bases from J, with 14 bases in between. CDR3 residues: CATSRDLGYSAGELFF. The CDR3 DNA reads TGTGCCACCAGCAGAGATCTCGGTTATTCGGCCGGGGAGCTGTTTTTT.

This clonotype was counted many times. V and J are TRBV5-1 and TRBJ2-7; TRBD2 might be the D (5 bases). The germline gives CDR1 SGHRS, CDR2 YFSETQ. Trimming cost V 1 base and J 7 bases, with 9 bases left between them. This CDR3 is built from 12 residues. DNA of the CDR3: TGCGCCAGCAGCTTGACGAGGGAAGAGCAGTACTTC. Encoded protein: CASSLTREEQYF.

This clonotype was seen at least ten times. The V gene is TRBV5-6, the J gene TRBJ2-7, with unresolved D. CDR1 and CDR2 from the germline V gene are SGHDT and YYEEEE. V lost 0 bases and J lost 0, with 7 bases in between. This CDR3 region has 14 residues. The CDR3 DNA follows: TGTGCCAGCAGCTTGGTGGGCAGCTCCTACGAGCAGTACTTC. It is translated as CASSLVGSSYEQYF.

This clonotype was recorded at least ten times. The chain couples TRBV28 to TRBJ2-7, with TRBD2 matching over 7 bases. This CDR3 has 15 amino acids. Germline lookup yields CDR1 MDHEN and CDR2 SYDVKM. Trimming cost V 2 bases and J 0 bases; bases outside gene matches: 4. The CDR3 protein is CASSLGREDSYEQYF. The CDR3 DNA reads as TGTGCCAGCAGTTTAGGACGGGAGGACTCCTACGAGCAGTACTTC.

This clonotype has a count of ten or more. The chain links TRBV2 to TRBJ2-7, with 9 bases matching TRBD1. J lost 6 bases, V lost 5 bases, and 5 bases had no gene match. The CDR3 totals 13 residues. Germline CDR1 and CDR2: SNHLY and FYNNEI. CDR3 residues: CASSPGTGTEQYF. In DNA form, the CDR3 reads TGTGCCAGCAGTCCCGGGACAGGGACCGAGCAGTACTTC.

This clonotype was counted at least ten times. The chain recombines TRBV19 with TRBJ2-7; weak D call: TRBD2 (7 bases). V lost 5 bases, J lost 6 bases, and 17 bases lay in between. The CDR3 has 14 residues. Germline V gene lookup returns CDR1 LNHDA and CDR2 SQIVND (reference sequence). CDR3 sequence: CASSDGTGGSEQYF. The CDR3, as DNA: TGTGCCAGTAGTGATGGGACGGGGGGCAGCGAGCAGTACTTC.

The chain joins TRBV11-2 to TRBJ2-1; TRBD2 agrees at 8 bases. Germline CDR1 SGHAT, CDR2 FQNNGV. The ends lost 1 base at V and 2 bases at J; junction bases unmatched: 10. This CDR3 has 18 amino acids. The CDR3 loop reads CASSLALAGQSAYNEQFF. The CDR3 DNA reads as TGTGCCAGCAGCTTAGCCTTAGCGGGGCAATCCGCCTACAATGAGCAGTTCTTC. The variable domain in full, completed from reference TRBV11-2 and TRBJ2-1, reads EAGVAQSPRYKIIEKRQSVAFWCNPISGHATLYWYQQILGQGPKLLIQFQNNGVVDDSQLPKDRFSAERLKGVDSTLKIQPAKLEDSAVYLCASSLALAGQSAYNEQFFGPGTRLTVL.

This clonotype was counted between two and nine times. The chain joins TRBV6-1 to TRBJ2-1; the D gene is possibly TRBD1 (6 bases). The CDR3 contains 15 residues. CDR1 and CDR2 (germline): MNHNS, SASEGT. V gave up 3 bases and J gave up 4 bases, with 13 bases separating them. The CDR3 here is CASSELGTIYNEQFF. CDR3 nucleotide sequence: TGTGCCAGCAGTGAGTTAGGGACAATATACAATGAGCAGTTCTTC.

The CDR3 sequence is CASGHGGSYEQYF. The CDR3 coding sequence is TGTGCCAGCGGTCACGGGGGGTCCTACGAGCAGTACTTC. The genes are TRBV6-2 or TRBV6-3 and TRBJ2-7; TRBD2 aligns across 7 bases. The CDR3 covers 13 residues. The V and J ends lost 8 bases and 1 base, in that order; junction bases with no gene match: 5. Germline CDR1 reads MNHEY; CDR2 reads SVGEGT.

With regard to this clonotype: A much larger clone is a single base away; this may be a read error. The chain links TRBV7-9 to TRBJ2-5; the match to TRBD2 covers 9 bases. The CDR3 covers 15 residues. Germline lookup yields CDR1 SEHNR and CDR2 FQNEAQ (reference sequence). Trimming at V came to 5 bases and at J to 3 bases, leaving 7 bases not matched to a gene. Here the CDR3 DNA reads TGTGCCAGCAGCATGACTAGCGGTTACGAAGAGACCCAGTACTTC. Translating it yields CASSMTSGYEETQYF.

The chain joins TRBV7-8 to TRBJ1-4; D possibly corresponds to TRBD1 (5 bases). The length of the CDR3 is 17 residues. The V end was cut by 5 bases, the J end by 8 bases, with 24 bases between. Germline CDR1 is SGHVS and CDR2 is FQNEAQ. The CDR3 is CASSPNVRQLTGEKLFF. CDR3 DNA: TGTGCCAGCAGCCCCAACGTTAGACAGTTAACGGGGGAAAAACTGTTTTTT.

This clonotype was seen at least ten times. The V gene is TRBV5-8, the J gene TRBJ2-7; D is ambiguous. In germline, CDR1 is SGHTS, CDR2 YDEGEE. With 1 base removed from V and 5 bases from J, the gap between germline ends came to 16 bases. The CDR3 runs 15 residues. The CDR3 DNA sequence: TGTGCCAGCAGCTTGAGTAGAGGCTACGCCCACGAGCAGTACTTC. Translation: CASSLSRGYAHEQYF.

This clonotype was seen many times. The DNA of the CDR3 is TGTGCCAGCAGTTTAGGCGGGGCGAACACTGAAGCTTTCTTT. It encodes CASSLGGANTEAFF. The chain is built from TRBV7-3 and TRBJ1-1, with a possible D match to TRBD1 (5 bases). The V end was cut by 6 bases, the J end by 1 base, with 12 bases between. The CDR3 length is 14 residues. Germline values: CDR1 SGHTA, CDR2 FQGTGA.

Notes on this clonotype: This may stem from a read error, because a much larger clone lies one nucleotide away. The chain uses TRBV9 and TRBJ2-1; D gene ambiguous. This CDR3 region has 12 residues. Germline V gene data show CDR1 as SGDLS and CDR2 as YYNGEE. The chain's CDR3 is CASRVGYNEQFF. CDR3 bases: TGTGCCAGCAGGGTAGGGTACAATGAGCAGTTCTTC.

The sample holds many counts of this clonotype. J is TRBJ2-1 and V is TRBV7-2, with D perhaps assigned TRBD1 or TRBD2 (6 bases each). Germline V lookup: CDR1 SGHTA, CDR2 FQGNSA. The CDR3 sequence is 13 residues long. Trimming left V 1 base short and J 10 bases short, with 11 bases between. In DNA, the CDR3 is TGTGCCAGCAGCTTAGAGGGGGGAGGCGAGCAGTTCTTC. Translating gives CASSLEGGGEQFF.

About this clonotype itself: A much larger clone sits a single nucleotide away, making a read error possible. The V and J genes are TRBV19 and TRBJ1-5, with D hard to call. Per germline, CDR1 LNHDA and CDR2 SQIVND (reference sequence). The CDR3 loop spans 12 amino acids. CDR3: CASTDPNQLQHF. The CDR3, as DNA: TGTGCCAGTACGGACCCCAATCAGCTCCAGCATTTT.

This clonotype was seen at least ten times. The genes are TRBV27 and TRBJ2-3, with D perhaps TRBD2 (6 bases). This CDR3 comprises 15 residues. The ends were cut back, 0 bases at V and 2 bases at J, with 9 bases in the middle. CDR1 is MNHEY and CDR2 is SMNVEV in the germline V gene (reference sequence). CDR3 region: CASSLSSGYTDTQYF. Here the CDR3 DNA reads TGTGCCAGCAGTTTATCTAGCGGATACACAGATACGCAGTATTTT.

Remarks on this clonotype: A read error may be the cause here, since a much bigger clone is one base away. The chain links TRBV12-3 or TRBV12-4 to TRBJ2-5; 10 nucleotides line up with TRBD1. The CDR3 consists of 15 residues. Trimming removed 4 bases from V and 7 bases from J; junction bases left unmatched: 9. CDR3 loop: CASSSGQGGIGTQYF. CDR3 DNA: TGTGCCAGCAGTTCCGGACAGGGGGGTATTGGGACCCAGTACTTC.